Each of the 28 T cell receptor beta chains below was sequenced from the same sample in a study of blood T cells in healthy people across ages. Together with a sample-barcoded 5' primer, a J-beta primer mix was included in a second PCR lasting about 7 to 12 cycles. MiXCR was run by TCRdb on the 5' RACE reads, yielding one entry per CDR3 protein. The table records about 670,000 distinct CDR3 sequences, 40% to 45% of them present only once. The sequenced sample was blood. The receptors shown here come from an elderly man in good health.

The chain uses TRBV12-3 or TRBV12-4 and TRBJ2-1, with D perhaps matching TRBD1 or TRBD2 (6 bases each). The V gene lost 6 bases and the J gene lost 3 bases, with 21 bases spanning the gap. The CDR3 runs 17 residues. The CDR3 sequence: CASSTIRGAGNYNEQFF. In DNA form, the CDR3 reads TGTGCCAGCAGCACGATTAGGGGGGCGGGCAACTACAATGAGCAGTTCTTC.

The rearrangement links TRBV7-2 to TRBJ1-2; D might be TRBD1 (6 bases). Germline values: CDR1 SGHTA, CDR2 FQGNSA. This CDR3 has 15 residues. The V gene lost 2 bases and the J gene lost 3 bases, with 13 bases spanning the gap. CDR3 in amino acids: CASSLRGALYYGYTF. In nucleotides, the CDR3 is TGTGCCAGCAGCTTAAGGGGGGCACTCTACTATGGCTACACCTTC.

The chain couples TRBV5-1 to TRBJ2-5; either TRBD1 or TRBD2 may fit D (7 bases each). The germline gives CDR1 SGHRS, CDR2 YFSETQ. V shed 0 bases and J shed 2 bases, with 14 bases lying between them. This CDR3 comprises 16 residues. CDR3 coding DNA: TGCGCCAGCAGCTTGGGGGCAGGGGGGGAACAAGAGACCCAGTACTTC. Translating gives CASSLGAGGEQETQYF.

The rearrangement uses TRBV2 and TRBJ1-4; D remains ambiguous. Germline assignment: CDR1 SNHLY and CDR2 FYNNEI. V lost 5 bases and J lost 0, with 10 bases in between. The length of the CDR3 is 15 residues. Written as DNA, the CDR3 is TGTGCCAGCAGTAGGGCAGCTGCAACTAATGAAAAACTGTTTTTT. Protein: CASSRAAATNEKLFF.

In this sample, this clonotype turned up many times. V is TRBV20-1 and J is TRBJ2-1; TRBD2 matches at 14 bases. The germline gives CDR1 DFQATT, CDR2 SNEGSKA (reference sequence). The CDR3 runs to 13 residues. The CDR3 spells CSRGTSGSGPPFF. The CDR3 region has the DNA TGCAGCAGGGGGACTAGCGGGAGTGGGCCCCCGTTCTTC.

This chain links TRBV10-3 with TRBJ2-1, with a tentative D call TRBD2 (6 bases). Near its end, the DNA agrees better with TRBJ2-7, so the J call may be wrong. In germline, CDR1 is ENHRY, CDR2 SYGVKD. The CDR3 has 13 residues. This CDR3 is CAITGRGNNEQYF. The CDR3 region has the DNA TGTGCCATCACCGGGAGAGGGAACAATGAGCAGTACTTC.

This clonotype showed up just a few times. V is TRBV7-2 and J is TRBJ2-1, with 12 nucleotides matching TRBD2. Germline V CDR1 and CDR2: SGHTA, FQGNSA. The CDR3 runs to 16 residues. V was pared by 1 base and J by 8 bases, with 6 bases of the junction left unmatched. For the CDR3, the DNA is TGTGCCAGCAGCTTAGAGCTAGCGGGGGGGGGCCATGAGCAGTTCTTC. It specifies CASSLELAGGGHEQFF. Full variable domain (outside the CDR3, taken from reference TRBV7-2 and TRBJ2-1): GAGVSQSPSNKVTEKGKDVELRCDPISGHTALYWYRQSLGQGLEFLIYFQGNSAPDKSGLPSDRFSAERTGGSVSTLTIQRTQQEDSAVYLCASSLELAGGGHEQFFGPGTRLTVL.

The rearrangement joins TRBV20-1 to TRBJ2-3, with D perhaps TRBD2 (5 bases). The CDR3 is 16 residues long. Germline-derived CDR1 and CDR2 are DFQATT and SNEGSKA (reference sequence). Trimming took off 1 base at V and 1 base at J, with 15 bases between the two ends. CDR3 in DNA: TGCAGTGCTAGAGCCCCCGGACTCGGACGCACAGATACGCAGTATTTT. Encoded protein: CSARAPGLGRTDTQYF.

The chain combines TRBV6-2 or TRBV6-3 with TRBJ1-1; D unresolved. CDR1 MNHEY and CDR2 SVGEGT come from the germline V gene. The ends were cut back, 4 bases at V and 1 base at J, with 10 bases in the middle. The CDR3 has 14 residues. DNA for the CDR3: TGTGCCAGCAGTTTCGACATCTGGAACACTGAAGCTTTCTTT. Protein: CASSFDIWNTEAFF.

This clonotype was seen a handful of times. This chain joins TRBV27 and TRBJ2-3, with 9 bases matching TRBD2. V dropped 7 bases and J dropped 5; count of bases not matched to a gene: 16. CDR1 is MNHEY and CDR2 is SMNVEV in the germline V gene (reference sequence). The CDR3 extends over 17 amino acids. CDR3: CASNSRGLAGPLDTQYF. CDR3 sequence (DNA): TGTGCCAGCAACAGCCGGGGACTAGCTGGTCCCTTAGATACGCAGTATTTT.

This clonotype has ten or more counts. The chain is built from TRBV5-6 and TRBJ2-1; 7 bases match TRBD2. This CDR3 is 16 amino acids long. Germline values: CDR1 SGHDT, CDR2 YYEEEE. With 6 bases clipped from V and 0 bases from J, the junction kept 9 bases outside the gene matches. The CDR3: CASTLWGRVSYNEQFF. CDR3 DNA sequence: TGTGCCAGCACCCTCTGGGGGAGGGTCTCCTACAATGAGCAGTTCTTC.

This chain joins TRBV2 and TRBJ2-7; D is ambiguous. The CDR3 loop spans 12 amino acids. Germline CDR1 is SNHLY and CDR2 is FYNNEI. V gave up 5 bases and J gave up 3 bases, with 8 bases separating them. The CDR3: CASSFVIYEQYF. In nucleotides, the CDR3 is TGTGCCAGCAGTTTTGTCATCTACGAGCAGTACTTC.

The CDR3 spells CASSRKDDSLQETQYF. The CDR3 coding sequence is TGTGCCAGCTCCCGAAAGGACGACAGCCTCCAAGAGACCCAGTACTTC. The J gene is TRBJ2-5, the V gene TRBV18, with a weak D call TRBD1 (5 bases). The CDR3 sequence is 16 residues long. Trimming cost V 6 bases and J 1 base, with 18 bases left between them. Germline values: CDR1 KGHSH, CDR2 LQKENI.

The chain couples TRBV9 to TRBJ2-3, with D possibly being TRBD2 (6 bases). Looked up from germline, CDR1 is SGDLS and CDR2 is YYNGEE. The V end lost 3 bases, the J end lost 2 bases, and 13 bases lay between the germline ends. The CDR3 covers 15 residues. Written as DNA, the CDR3 is TGTGCCAGCAGCGCCCGGGACTCAAACACAGATACGCAGTATTTT. This gives the protein CASSARDSNTDTQYF.

This clonotype came up once. The chain is built from TRBV5-1 and TRBJ2-1, with 7 bases fitting TRBD2. Germline trimming cut 0 bases from V and 7 bases from J; bases unmatched to any gene: 13. Germline V lookup: CDR1 SGHRS, CDR2 YFSETQ. The CDR3 is made up of 17 amino acids. Written as DNA, the CDR3 is TGCGCCAGCAGCTTGGGTGTTCGGCGGGAGTGGAAGAATGAGCAGTTCTTC. Residues: CASSLGVRREWKNEQFF.

The table lists this clonotype with a few counts. CDR3 nucleotides: TGCGCCAGCCTACCCGGCGGGAGATCCTCTGGGGCCAACGTCCTGACTTTC. Translation: CASLPGGRSSGANVLTF. J is TRBJ2-6 and V is TRBV5-1; 7 bases line up with TRBD2. Looked up from germline, CDR1 is SGHRS and CDR2 is YFSETQ. The V and J ends lost 7 bases and 0 bases, in that order; junction bases with no gene match: 10. The CDR3 totals 17 residues.

This clonotype was found a few times. The genes are TRBV7-9 and TRBJ1-6; TRBD1 matches at 8 bases. V was pared by 2 bases and J by 6 bases, with 9 bases of the junction left unmatched. Germline lookup yields CDR1 SEHNR and CDR2 FQNEAQ (reference sequence). The CDR3 totals 17 residues. CDR3 amino acids: CASSLLLDRALNSPLHF. The CDR3 nucleotides read TGTGCCAGCAGCTTATTGTTGGACAGGGCCCTTAATTCACCCCTCCACTTT.

CDR3 protein: CASSLGPRGNNQPQHF. CDR3 DNA: TGTGCCAGCAGCTTAGGGCCACGGGGGAACAATCAGCCCCAGCATTTT. The rearrangement uses TRBV7-2 and TRBJ1-5, with D possibly being TRBD1 (5 bases). CDR1 is SGHTA and CDR2 is FQGNSA in the germline V gene. The CDR3 has 16 amino acids. Trimming pared 1 base from V and 3 bases from J, leaving 13 bases between.

This rearrangement joins TRBV30 to TRBJ1-1, with D unresolved. The CDR3 length is 16 residues. The V end was cut by 0 bases, the J end by 1 base, with 15 bases between. Germline CDR1 reads GTSNPN; CDR2 reads SVGIG (reference sequence). The CDR3: CAWSVRVFGSNTEAFF. The CDR3 region has the DNA TGTGCCTGGAGTGTACGAGTTTTCGGATCGAACACTGAAGCTTTCTTT.

The V call is TRBV25-1, the J call TRBJ2-4, with 7 bases matching TRBD1. The V segment lost 3 bases and the J segment 3 bases; nucleotides outside the gene matches: 5. CDR3 size: 15 residues. Germline CDR1 MGHDK, CDR2 SYGVNS. This CDR3 is CASSDPGTVKNIQYF. The DNA of the CDR3 is TGTGCCAGCAGTGATCCCGGGACAGTCAAAAACATTCAGTACTTC.

The rearrangement links TRBV9 to TRBJ2-7; 10 bases agree with TRBD1. The CDR3 length is 15 residues. After removal of 2 bases from V and 4 bases from J, the junction contained 6 bases not matched to a gene. The germline gives CDR1 SGDLS, CDR2 YYNGEE. The CDR3 loop is CASSVQPGQGYEQYF. CDR3 in DNA: TGTGCCAGCAGCGTCCAACCGGGACAGGGGTACGAGCAGTACTTC. Full variable domain (remainder filled in from reference TRBV9 and TRBJ2-7): DSGVTQTPKHLITATGQRVTLRCSPRSGDLSVYWYQQSLDQGLQFLIQYYNGEERAKGNILERFSAQQFPDLHSELNLSSLELGDSALYFCASSVQPGQGYEQYFGPGTRLTVT.

The sample holds a few counts of this clonotype. V gene TRBV28 combines with J gene TRBJ2-5; TRBD1 agrees at 9 bases. The CDR3 has 15 residues. V lost 3 bases, J lost 11 bases, and 13 bases stayed unmatched. Germline V CDR1 and CDR2: MDHEN, SYDVKM. DNA for the CDR3: TGTGCCAGCAGTTTTGGGACAGGGATTTCTGTCGGGCAGTACTTC. This encodes CASSFGTGISVGQYF.

The gene calls are TRBV20-1 and TRBJ2-7; D perhaps matches TRBD1 (5 bases). There are 15 residues in the CDR3. CDR1 and CDR2 (germline): DFQATT, SNEGSKA (reference sequence). With 3 bases removed from V and 7 bases from J, the gap between germline ends came to 22 bases. In nucleotides, the CDR3 is TGCAGTGCTAGTGCCAATGAGGACACCGTGAGAGAGCAGTACTTC. As protein: CSASANEDTVREQYF.

The CDR3 DNA reads as TGCAGTGCTAGAGATCTAGGGCGGGGGGTGGAGCAGTTCTTC. This sequence encodes CSARDLGRGVEQFF. V and J are TRBV20-1 and TRBJ2-1, with 8 bases identical to TRBD2. Germline values: CDR1 DFQATT, CDR2 SNEGSKA (reference sequence). Trimming took 0 bases from V and 10 from J; bases not matched to a gene: 8. The CDR3 consists of 14 residues.

The chain employs TRBV6-2 or TRBV6-3 and TRBJ2-5; D may be TRBD1 (6 bases). The CDR3 spans 15 residues. Trimming pared 4 bases from V and 3 bases from J, leaving 15 bases between. In germline, CDR1 is MNHEY, CDR2 SVGEGT. The CDR3 coding sequence is TGTGCCAGCAGTTCGTTCGGGACACCAGAAGAGACCCAGTACTTC. Its translation is CASSSFGTPEETQYF.

This clonotype was counted between two and nine times. The rearrangement links TRBV7-9 to TRBJ1-2; D is unresolved. The CDR3 is 13 residues long. Germline V gives CDR1 SEHNR, CDR2 FQNEAQ (reference sequence). V lost 5 bases to trimming and J lost 6 bases, with 13 bases between them. The CDR3: CASSVVQMNGYTF. CDR3 DNA: TGTGCCAGCAGCGTAGTACAGATGAATGGCTACACCTTC.

To note about this clonotype: Being one base from a much bigger clone, this may be a read error. The chain employs TRBV29-1 and TRBJ2-7; 8 bases map to TRBD2. Germline CDR1 is SQVTM and CDR2 is ANQGSEA. This CDR3 spans 14 amino acids. V gave up 5 bases and J gave up 7 bases; unmatched junction bases: 13. This CDR3 reads CSVSAGDHYNEQYF. The CDR3 DNA is TGCAGCGTTTCAGCGGGGGACCACTACAATGAGCAGTACTTC.

This clonotype appeared a few times. The CDR3: CATSRRTGRDTQYF. CDR3 coding DNA: TGTGCCACCAGCAGGAGGACAGGCAGAGATACGCAGTATTTT. The J gene is TRBJ2-3, the V gene TRBV15; TRBD1 aligns across 7 bases. V was clipped by 3 bases and J by 5 bases; unmatched bases: 5. This CDR3 spans 14 amino acids. Germline CDR1 reads LNHNV; CDR2 reads YYDKDF (reference sequence).